The rows below give T cell receptor beta chains drawn from one sample of a study of vaccination effects on CD4 cells after COVID-19. Produced via immunoSEQ multiplex PCR; TCRdb's table is partial and in-frame only. The repertoire consists of about 45,000 clones, with 70% to 80% occurring once and the leading ten covering about 10%. These receptors lack a known antigen. The specimen comprised CD4+ T cells from PBMCs cultured with SARS-CoV-2 spike peptides, sampled before COVID-19 vaccination. These receptors were taken from a human donor who received a COVID-19 vaccine. Each CDR3 is given with its conserved first and last residue. A D gene is named only where the DNA matches it firmly. Not every row has a clone size; where given, it reads once, few, many or a size class.

TRBJ1-5 NA NA TRBV6-5 14 TGTGCCACTATGGGGGGGAGTAGCAATCAGCCCCAGCATTTT CATMGGSSNQPQHF
TRBJ1-2 NA NA TRBV24-1 16 TGTGCCACCAGTGACCCCCGTGACCTTCATAGCTATGGCTACACCTTC CATSDPRDLHSYGYTF
TRBJ2-3 NA NA TRBV9 15 TGTGCCAGCAGCGTAGGTACCGCGCACACAGATACGCAGTATTTT CASSVGTAHTDTQYF
TRBJ2-3 NA NA TRBV9 14 TGTGCCAGCGGAAGGAGGGGGGAGGCAGATACGCAGTATTTT CASGRRGEADTQYF
TRBJ2-3 NA NA TRBV7-2 14 TGTGCCAGCAGCTTTAAGTGGGGGGACGATACGCAGTATTTT CASSFKWGDDTQYF
TRBJ1-3 NA NA TRBV28 17 TGTGCCAGCAGTTTAACTCGCGACTTCCGCTCTGGAAACACCATATATTTT CASSLTRDFRSGNTIYF
TRBJ2-3 NA NA TRBV6-6 12 TGTGCCAGCAGTTACGGGTGGGAGACGCAGTATTTT CASSYGWETQYF
TRBJ2-5 TRBD1 NA TRBV15 15 TGTGCCACCAAACCCTGGGACAGGAACCAAGAGACCCAGTACTTC CATKPWDRNQETQYF
TRBJ1-6 NA NA TRBV6-2/TRBV6-3 12 TGTGCCAGCAGTGAGCCGTATTTTCCCCTCCACTTT CASSEPYFPLHF
TRBJ2-2 NA NA TRBV7-7 14 TGTGCCAGCAGCCCTACAACGAACACCGGGGAGCTGTTTTTT CASSPTTNTGELFF
TRBJ2-1 NA NA TRBV2 15 TGTGCCAGCAGTGAAAGGGCAGGGATCTACAATGAGCAGTTCTTC CASSERAGIYNEQFF
TRBJ1-5 TRBD1 NA TRBV30 15 TGTGCCTGGAGTCCACCGGGACAGGGGAATCAGCCCCAGCATTTT CAWSPPGQGNQPQHF
TRBJ1-3 NA NA TRBV5-1 12 TGCGCCAGCAGCGAGGAGGGTTACACCATATATTTT CASSEEGYTIYF
TRBJ2-3 NA once TRBV28 16 TGTGCCAGCAGTTTAGGTCTGTCAGATCAAGTAGATACGCAGTATTTT CASSLGLSDQVDTQYF
TRBJ2-2 TRBD2 NA TRBV4-1 17 TGCGCCAGCAGCCAAGCCCTGTCGCGCGGGGGGACCGGGGAGCTGTTTTTT CASSQALSRGGTGELFF
TRBJ2-2 NA NA TRBV11-3 14 TGTGCCAGCAGCTTCGGAGCAAACACCGGGGAGCTGTTTTTT CASSFGANTGELFF
TRBJ2-3 NA NA TRBV4-3 13 TGCGCCAGCAGCCTCAGTACCGCAGATACGCAGTATTTT CASSLSTADTQYF
TRBJ1-2 TRBD1 NA TRBV5-3 14 TGTGCCAGAAGCGGGCCGGGACAGGGTAGAGGCTACACCTTC CARSGPGQGRGYTF
TRBJ2-5 NA once TRBV19 13 TGTGCCAGTACGGACAGTCTCATGGAGACCCAGTACTTC CASTDSLMETQYF
TRBJ1-5 NA NA TRBV12-3/TRBV12-4 13 TGTGCCAGCAAGACGGGGAGCAATCAGCCCCAGCATTTT CASKTGSNQPQHF
TRBJ2-1 TRBD2 NA TRBV29-1 15 TGCAGCGTTGACCGAGGACTAGCGGGGGGAAGGGAGCAGTTCTTC CSVDRGLAGGREQFF
TRBJ2-1 TRBD2 NA TRBV6-1 17 TGTGCCAGCAGTGTGATACTAGCGGGGGGCGTATACAATGAGCAGTTCTTC CASSVILAGGVYNEQFF
TRBJ2-2 NA NA TRBV3-1/TRBV3-2 17 TGTGCCAGCAGCCAAGTTATGAGGGGCGCCAGGTCCGGGGAGCTGTTTTTT CASSQVMRGARSGELFF
TRBJ2-5 TRBD1 NA TRBV15 18 TGTGCCACCAGCAGTCCCCTCCCTTCGACAGGGGGTGTGGAGACCCAGTACTTC CATSSPLPSTGGVETQYF
TRBJ1-4 NA NA TRBV28 14 TGTGCCAGCCAGACTCAAGGGATTACCGAAAAACTGTTTTTT CASQTQGITEKLFF
TRBJ2-5 NA NA TRBV19 17 TGTGCCAGTAGTCCCAGTCCTTGGACAGGAGGGGGAGAGACCCAGTACTTC CASSPSPWTGGGETQYF
TRBJ2-1 NA NA TRBV7-6 16 TGTGCCAGCAGCTTAAGATATGGTGGAGCGGGCAATGAGCAGTTCTTC CASSLRYGGAGNEQFF
TRBJ1-6 NA NA TRBV6-5 14 TGTGCCAGCAGTTACCAGGACAGCCATTCACCCCTCCACTTT CASSYQDSHSPLHF
TRBJ2-3 NA NA TRBV6-1 13 TGTGCCAGCAGTGACAGGGGCCCAGATACGCAGTATTTT CASSDRGPDTQYF
TRBJ1-1 TRBD1 once TRBV6-5 15 TGTGCCAGCAGTTCATTCCGGGACAGGAACACTGAAGCTTTCTTT CASSSFRDRNTEAFF
TRBJ1-5 NA NA TRBV7-2 13 TGTGCCAGCAGCGGGCAGGGCAATCAGCCCCAGCATTTT CASSGQGNQPQHF
TRBJ1-2 TRBD1 NA TRBV27 16 TGTGCCAGCCTACATTGGGGGACAGGGGGCAGGTATGGCTACACCTTC CASLHWGTGGRYGYTF
TRBJ2-5 TRBD2 once TRBV7-3 15 TGTGCCAGCAGATTCAGCGGGGGGGCCGGAGAGACCCAGTACTTC CASRFSGGAGETQYF
TRBJ2-3 TRBD2 NA TRBV4-3 17 TGCGCCAGCAGCCACGAGGGGTCTAGCGGAGGCCCAGATACGCAGTATTTT CASSHEGSSGGPDTQYF
TRBJ1-1 NA NA TRBV18 13 TGTGCCAGCTCACCACAGGGGAACACTGAAGCTTTCTTT CASSPQGNTEAFF
TRBJ1-6 NA NA TRBV19 14 TGTGCCAGTAGATCCGGGCCAGTCGGCACACCCCTCCACTTT CASRSGPVGTPLHF
TRBJ1-1 NA NA TRBV6-5 13 TGTGCCAGCAGTTACTTAGGGACCACTGAAGCTTTCTTT CASSYLGTTEAFF
TRBJ2-1 NA NA TRBV5-4 13 TGTGCCAGCAGCTTGAACTTGGAGGGCGAGCAGTTCTTC CASSLNLEGEQFF
TRBJ2-1 TRBD1 NA TRBV4-1 18 TGCGCCAGCAGCCAAGACGGGACAGGGGCCAGCTCCTACAATGAGCAGTTCTTC CASSQDGTGASSYNEQFF
TRBJ2-1 NA few TRBV5-6 14 TGTGCCAGCAGCCCCATGGCCGAAGACAATGAGCAGTTCTTC CASSPMAEDNEQFF
TRBJ2-5 NA NA TRBV5-1 16 TGCGCCAGCAGCTCCGAGGTCGGGGGCACTCAAGAGACCCAGTACTTC CASSSEVGGTQETQYF
TRBJ1-3 NA NA TRBV4-1 17 TGCGCCAGCAGCCAAGAGGGGGGCAGGGGAGCTGGAAACACCATATATTTT CASSQEGGRGAGNTIYF
TRBJ1-6 NA NA TRBV7-2 18 TGTGCCAGCAGCTTAGGGGCAGCCGTAACCCTTTATAATTCACCCCTCCACTTT CASSLGAAVTLYNSPLHF
TRBJ2-5 NA NA TRBV5-1 14 TGCGCCAGCAGCTTGTTCGGCGGAGCGGAGACCCAGTACTTC CASSLFGGAETQYF
TRBJ2-2 TRBD1 NA TRBV7-8 14 TGTGCCAGCAGACCCGGGACAGGGGCCGGGGAGCTGTTTTTT CASRPGTGAGELFF
TRBJ1-6 NA NA TRBV11-2 15 TGTGCCAGCAGCTTATTACTACGGGCGGAGGATCCCCTCCACTTT CASSLLLRAEDPLHF